The 4 T cell receptor beta chains below were found in one sample sequenced in a study of T cell responses to AZD1222 COVID-19 vaccine. TCRdb's copy holds only in-frame clones and misses some; the assay was immunoSEQ multiplex PCR. The data hold about 130,000 clones, with approximately 83% observed a single time. Here the sequenced sample was peripheral blood, taken on day 0 of AZD1222 vaccination. The origin of the receptors is an adult in good health.

This clone came up a few times. The V and J genes are TRBV5-4 and TRBJ2-6; TRBD1 matches 7 bases. The CDR3 extends over 18 amino acids. The germline gives CDR1 SGHNT, CDR2 YYREEE (reference sequence). V trimming: 0 bases; J trimming: 2 bases; junction bases outside the gene matches: 8. The CDR3 loop reads CASSLDRGSFPGANVLTF. CDR3 coding DNA: TGTGCCAGCAGCTTGGACAGGGGTTCCTTCCCTGGGGCCAACGTCCTGACTTTC.

The V call is TRBV5-1, the J call TRBJ2-7; TRBD1 is a possible D gene (6 bases). CDR3 length: 12 residues. V shed 0 bases and J shed 6 bases, with 7 bases lying between them. CDR1 is SGHRS and CDR2 is YFSETQ in the germline V gene. The CDR3 reads CASSLGGGEQYF. CDR3 DNA sequence: TGCGCCAGCAGCTTGGGAGGGGGCGAGCAGTACTTC.

The V gene is TRBV6-2 or TRBV6-3, the J gene TRBJ1-4; 8 bases fit TRBD1. The length of the CDR3 is 14 residues. Germline V gives CDR1 MNHEY, CDR2 SVGEGT. The J segment lost 9 bases and the V segment lost 6 bases, leaving 9 bases of the junction unmatched. The DNA of the CDR3 is TGTGCCAGCAGCTTAAATCAGGGGGCGAAAAAACTGTTTTTT. This gives the protein CASSLNQGAKKLFF.

The J gene is TRBJ1-5, the V gene TRBV4-2; D is possibly TRBD1 (5 bases). This CDR3 contains 16 residues. Germline V lookup: CDR1 LGHNA, CDR2 YNFKEQ. The ends were cut back, 1 base at V and 1 base at J, with 11 bases in the middle. This CDR3 is CASSQVTGGSNQPQHF. As DNA, the CDR3 is TGTGCCAGCAGCCAAGTAACAGGTGGCAGCAATCAGCCCCAGCATTTT.